Detailed here is one TCR beta chain. The conserved closing phenylalanine or tryptophan is absent in this CDR3, likely reflecting a read error. The limits of the CDR3 on the DNA are not certain, so only TCRdb's listed CDR3 is given. The sample originates from a study of blood T cell repertoires in COVID-19. Whole-study context: There were acute and convalescent COVID-19 samples, and they came from the United States, Italy and Spain. The analysed material was cDNA or gDNA that came from T cells, B-cell-depleted T cells, or PBMCs.

The CDR3 region is 9 residues in length, termini included. Germline CDR1 SGHRS, CDR2 YFSETQ. Sequencing was performed with immunoSEQ multiplex PCR; in TCRdb, only in-frame clones are kept and a portion is missing. Of about 300,000 clones detected, less than 85% appear once; the ten largest clones hold around 1.8%. It was within 2 weeks before study entry that exposed participants met a COVID-19 case. The source material was PBMCs or T cells enriched from blood (not recorded which). The genes are TRBV5-1 and TRBJ1-4. This TCR came from a woman between 25 and 40 years old who had been exposed to COVID-19. The CDR3 sequence: CASSLDGGD.